The text below deals with one T cell receptor beta chain. This sample stems from a study of T-cell reconstitution after alpha-beta-depleted transplantation in children. CDR3 length: 13 residues. The V gene end was trimmed by 1 base and the J gene end by 7 bases; junction bases not matched to a gene: 5. CDR1 is GTSNPN, CDR2 SVGIG, per germline (reference sequence). Unique molecular identifiers were incorporated into the prepared TCRbeta library. Using its own MiXCR run on the PCR reads, TCRdb lists one record per CDR3 protein. The top ten clones hold around 5.6% of a sample with roughly 500,000 distinct CDR3 sequences, around 13% of them seen once.

This specimen was PBMCs from the stem cell graft donor, taken from the stem cell graft. The gene calls are TRBV30 and TRBJ2-7; 9 bases map to TRBD1. The TCR comes from a human donor who donated a stem cell graft to a child with combined immunodeficiency. CDR3 loop: CAWSADRGGEQYF. The CDR3 region has the DNA TGTGCCTGGAGTGCGGACAGGGGCGGGGAGCAGTACTTC.